The clone carrying this T cell receptor beta chain came up a few times. This sample is part of a study of blood T cell repertoires in COVID-19. Study details: The analysed material was cDNA or gDNA that came from T cells, B-cell-depleted T cells, or PBMCs.

The length of the CDR3 is 14 residues. V was shortened by 1 base and J by 5 bases, with 9 bases between the two germline ends. The germline CDR1 and CDR2 sequences are SGHTA and FQGNSA. Source study methods: Scientists estimated how many nucleated cells there were by amplifying reference gene primers. Using immunoSEQ multiplex PCR, the repertoire was profiled, and TCRdb retains in-frame clones only, with some absent. V, J and clone size are taken as reported in that table, and D and trimming were inferred from the DNA itself. Of 200,000 to 250,000 clones in the sample, around 83% are singletons; the top ten hold around 0.97%.

The clonotype originates from a man in his forties or fifties with acute or convalescent COVID-19. The specimen sequenced was peripheral blood. The V gene is TRBV7-2, the J gene TRBJ1-5; perhaps TRBD1 as D (5 bases). CDR3 DNA sequence: TGTGCCAGCAGCTTAGATCGGACATATCAGCCCCAGCATTTT. It yields the protein CASSLDRTYQPQHF.